A single sample is the source of the 18 T cell receptor beta chains below, sequenced in a study of shared T cell receptors in the human thymus. Using immunoSEQ multiplex PCR, the repertoire was profiled, and TCRdb retains in-frame clones only, with some absent. The sample records under 700,000 clones, 75% to 85% being singletons. These records were also assigned to another study, of human thymus T cells.

Input material: thymocytes. The source is a boy in the first two years of life with a congenital heart defect.

This clone was seen a single time. J is TRBJ1-2 and V is TRBV11-2; D is ambiguous. Germline CDR1 SGHAT, CDR2 FQNNGV. The V and J ends lost 5 bases and 6 bases respectively, with 19 bases between them. This CDR3 comprises 15 residues. The CDR3 region has the DNA TGTGCCAGCAGCCCACCAGGTCCGCCCTGGGATGGCTACACCTTC. This translates into CASSPPGPPWDGYTF. Full variable domain (outside the CDR3, taken from reference TRBV11-2 and TRBJ1-2): EAGVAQSPRYKIIEKRQSVAFWCNPISGHATLYWYQQILGQGPKLLIQFQNNGVVDDSQLPKDRFSAERLKGVDSTLKIQPAKLEDSAVYLCASSPPGPPWDGYTFGSGTRLTVV.

This clone appeared a single time. V gene TRBV6-5 combines with J gene TRBJ1-1; maybe TRBD1 (6 bases). Germline CDR1 is MNHEY and CDR2 is SVGAGI. The CDR3 consists of 15 residues. V gave up 8 bases and J gave up 5 bases, with 21 bases separating them. This chain's CDR3 is CASSTWEQGYTEAFF. The CDR3 region has the DNA TGTGCCAGCTCGACTTGGGAACAGGGTTATACTGAAGCTTTCTTT.

The V call is TRBV2, the J call TRBJ1-1; possibly TRBD1 for D (6 bases). The germline V and J ends were trimmed by 4 bases and 0 bases, with 12 bases remaining between them. CDR3 size: 15 residues. Germline V lookup: CDR1 SNHLY, CDR2 FYNNEI. CDR3: CASSAQGGMNTEAFF. The CDR3 DNA is TGTGCCAGCAGTGCACAGGGTGGAATGAACACTGAAGCTTTCTTT. Variable domain in full (rest from reference TRBV2 and TRBJ1-1): EPEVTQTPSHQVTQMGQEVILRCVPISNHLYFYWYRQILGQKVEFLVSFYNNEISEKSEIFDDQFSVERPDGSNFTLKIRSTKLEDSAMYFCASSAQGGMNTEAFFGQGTRLTVV.

This chain joins TRBV28 and TRBJ1-1, with 9 bases fitting TRBD1. Trimming cost V 3 bases and J 0 bases; bases outside gene matches: 23. The CDR3 is 22 amino acids. Germline V CDR1 and CDR2: MDHEN, SYDVKM. The CDR3 bases are TGTGCCAGCAGTTTGCCCCATTCGGGACAGGGAAGGGGGTATGGGATGAACACTGAAGCTTTCTTT. Amino acid sequence: CASSLPHSGQGRGYGMNTEAFF.

The rearrangement uses TRBV27 and TRBJ2-5; 8 bases align to TRBD1. V trimming: 8 bases; J trimming: 5 bases; junction bases outside the gene matches: 10. The V gene's germline CDR1 is MNHEY and CDR2 SMNVEV (reference sequence). This CDR3 is built from 14 residues. This CDR3 reads CASGVDRGRETQYF. CDR3 in DNA: TGTGCCAGCGGCGTTGACAGGGGCAGGGAGACCCAGTACTTC.

The rearrangement uses TRBV4-2 and TRBJ1-5; the D is unclear. Deletions cut 2 bases from V and 2 bases from J, with 13 bases between. CDR1 LGHNA and CDR2 YNFKEQ come from the germline V gene. This CDR3 region has 16 residues. In nucleotides, the CDR3 is TGTGCCAGCAGCCAAAAGATCCGCAGGCGCAATCAGCCCCAGCATTTT. This sequence encodes CASSQKIRRRNQPQHF.

The gene calls are TRBV7-2 and TRBJ2-2, with 11 bases that match TRBD1. The V gene end was trimmed by 5 bases and the J gene end by 5 bases; junction bases not matched to a gene: 4. The CDR3 runs 15 residues. Germline V gives CDR1 SGHTA, CDR2 FQGNSA. This chain's CDR3 is CASSLGQGATGELFF. The CDR3 DNA follows: TGTGCCAGCAGCCTTGGACAGGGGGCGACCGGGGAGCTGTTTTTT.

Details on this clone: One end of the junction varies from germline; a read error may be responsible. This chain joins TRBV30 and TRBJ2-7; 9 bases fit TRBD2. Germline CDR1 reads GTSNPN; CDR2 reads SVGIG (reference sequence). The CDR3 is made up of 15 amino acids. This chain's CDR3 is CARRRSSGSSYEQYF. The CDR3 DNA reads as TGTGCCCGGAGGCGTAGTAGCGGGAGCTCCTACGAGCAGTACTTC.

This clone came up once. The genes are TRBV4-1 and TRBJ2-3; a possible D gene is TRBD2 (6 bases). The germline V gene encodes CDR1 MGHRA and CDR2 YSYEKL. This CDR3 is built from 19 residues. Trimming removed 0 bases at V and 2 bases at J, with 21 bases between. As DNA, the CDR3 is TGCGCCAGCAGCCAAGATCCCCCGGGACTCACTAAAGACACAGATACGCAGTATTTT. This encodes CASSQDPPGLTKDTDTQYF.

V usage is TRBV27 and J usage is TRBJ2-5, with a tentative D call TRBD1 (5 bases). This CDR3 region has 15 residues. Germline CDR1 and CDR2: MNHEY and SMNVEV (reference sequence). Trimming took 5 bases from V and 4 from J, leaving 17 bases between them. The CDR3 DNA is TGTGCCAGCAGTGCAGGGTATTCAGGGCCAGAGACCCAGTACTTC. Protein sequence: CASSAGYSGPETQYF.

The table lists this clone with a count of one. The chain combines TRBV7-6 with TRBJ2-7, with 9 bases aligning to TRBD2. Germline V CDR1 and CDR2: SGHVS, FNYEAQ. J was trimmed by 1 base and V by 5 bases; bases with no gene match: 6. This CDR3 has 15 amino acids. CDR3 region: CASSPGTSRSYEQYF. The DNA for the CDR3 is TGTGCCAGCAGCCCCGGGACTAGCCGATCCTACGAGCAGTACTTC.

This chain connects TRBV7-2 to TRBJ2-1; 12 bases are a match to TRBD2. Per the germline V gene, CDR1 is SGHTA and CDR2 is FQGNSA. Trimming cost V 1 base and J 9 bases; bases outside gene matches: 13. The CDR3 length is 18 residues. The CDR3 loop is CASSLGPSGRAERFEQFF. The DNA for the CDR3 is TGTGCCAGCAGCTTAGGGCCTAGCGGGAGGGCCGAAAGGTTTGAGCAGTTCTTC.

The chain recombines TRBV6-5 with TRBJ2-2; the match to TRBD1 covers 9 bases. CDR3 length equals 15 residues. Germline loops: CDR1 MNHEY, CDR2 SVGAGI. V was pared by 6 bases and J by 1 base, with 3 bases of the junction left unmatched. In DNA, the CDR3 is TGTGCCAGCAGGGAGACAGGGGGGAACACCGGGGAGCTGTTTTTT. Its protein is CASRETGGNTGELFF.

The rearrangement uses TRBV5-5 and TRBJ2-6; 7 nucleotides line up with TRBD1. Trimming removed 3 bases from V and 0 bases from J; junction bases left unmatched: 9. The CDR3 length is 18 residues. The germline V gene encodes CDR1 SGHKS and CDR2 YYEKEE (reference sequence). The CDR3 is CASSSRPGQYSGANVLTF. The CDR3 DNA follows: TGTGCCAGCAGCTCGCGGCCGGGACAGTACTCTGGGGCCAACGTCCTGACTTTC.

The chain carries TRBV2 and TRBJ2-4; 10 bases map to TRBD2. With V trimmed by 4 bases and J by 0 bases, 15 bases remained unmatched. Germline V lookup: CDR1 SNHLY, CDR2 FYNNEI. This CDR3 comprises 20 residues. Here the CDR3 DNA reads TGTGCCAGCAGTGGCCCTAGACTAGCGGGTGAAAAACTAGCCAAAAACATTCAGTACTTC. Amino acid sequence: CASSGPRLAGEKLAKNIQYF.

J is TRBJ2-7 and V is TRBV6-6, with D maybe TRBD1 (6 bases). Germline V CDR1 and CDR2: MNHNY, SVGAGI (reference sequence). The CDR3 is 15 amino acids. V was shortened by 0 bases and J by 1 base, with 10 bases between the two germline ends. The CDR3 loop is CASSYSSGASYEQYF. The DNA of the CDR3 is TGTGCCAGCAGTTACTCGTCAGGGGCTTCCTACGAGCAGTACTTC.

This clone was counted once. The CDR3 DNA reads TGTGCCAGTAGTATGCCCGAGGGCGAGCAGTACTTC. This encodes CASSMPEGEQYF. The rearrangement joins TRBV19 to TRBJ2-7, with D tentatively TRBD2 (5 bases). The CDR3 spans 12 residues. Germline V gene lookup returns CDR1 LNHDA and CDR2 SQIVND (reference sequence). V was shortened by 3 bases and J by 6 bases, with 9 bases between the two germline ends.

The genes are TRBV9 and TRBJ2-2, with 10 nucleotides matching TRBD2. V lost 5 bases to trimming and J lost 7 bases; unmatched junction nucleotides: 11. This CDR3 region has 16 residues. CDR1 SGDLS and CDR2 YYNGEE come from the germline V gene. DNA of the CDR3: TGTGCCAGCAGGCCTGACCCGGGACTAGCGTGCGGGGAGCTGTTTTTT. Amino acids: CASRPDPGLACGELFF.